This T cell receptor (beta chain) was found in a study of vaccination and CD4 T cells after COVID-19 (dated by TCRdb to about 2022). In the study overall: Convalescent patients had a positive SARS-CoV-2 result on nasal swab PCR, and of these patients, about ten had mild disease and one had severe disease. For three convalescent patients, samples were collected at an early post-vaccination timepoint (day 14) as well as at a late post-vaccination timepoint (days 161 to 241). Two doses of either the Pfizer-BioNTech BNT162b2 vaccine (n=8) or the Moderna mRNA-1273 vaccine (n=2) were administered to participants. Post-vaccine blood samples were collected a median of approximately 68 days after the second vaccine dose, ranging from roughly 13 to 250 days. The spike-specific CD4+ TCR repertoire was compared before and after mRNA vaccination in about nine COVID-19 convalescent patients and a handful of infection-naive healthy vaccine recipients. Post-COVID blood samples from convalescent patients were collected a median of roughly 100 days after diagnosis, with a range of roughly 35 to 170 days. The cultures were stimulated with overlapping spike peptide pools from SARS-CoV-2 and from the common cold coronaviruses HCoV-NL63, HCoV-OC43 and HCoV-229E. Six males and four females were included in the convalescent cohort, with two Hispanic individuals, seven Caucasians, two Asians and one multiracial person represented. Control cultures used a CEFX viral epitope pool as positive control, an HIV-1 Nef peptide pool as negative control, or no peptide.

Study-wide findings and limitations: The median number of SARS-CoV-2-reactive clonotypes rose from roughly 20 after infection to some 37 after vaccination, but the change was not significant. In convalescent patients, a median around 90% of post-vaccine SARS-CoV-2-reactive clones were detected only after vaccination, suggesting vaccine-specific priming. Relatively few convalescent patients were included in the study, and early timepoints after natural infection were not analyzed. Of the vaccine-specific clones in convalescent patients, 304 of 307, or nearly all, reacted only to SARS-CoV-2 spike and did not cross-react with common cold coronaviruses.

What this sample's time point label stands for: late sampling 161 to 241 days after vaccination in a few convalescent patients. The label giving this sample's treatment or condition can be read as: approximately nine-day PBMC culture with coronavirus spike peptide pools or control peptides (ViraFEST assay). The study used the ViraFEST assay, which expanded antigen-specific T cells with peptide pools and then identified expanded clonotypes by TCR sequencing. Positive SARS-CoV-2 PCR tests in the convalescent patients dated from March to December 2020, before Alpha, Beta and Delta variants emerged in the United States. PBMCs were cultured at approximately 2 million per well in IMDM supplemented with 5% human AB serum and about 9.6 IU/ml IL-2, with approximately 10 ug/ml peptide pools added. Half of the culture medium was replaced with fresh IL-2-containing medium on days 3 and 7. After less than 12 days of culture, CD4+ T cells were isolated by negative selection using the EasySep CD4+ T cell isolation kit. PBMCs were separated from whole blood using Ficoll-Paque Plus gradient centrifugation and then either used fresh or cryopreserved at -140C. Triplicate wells were generally used for each culture condition.

Comment on this clonotype: Its antigen has not been determined. Base-call qualities are not available, and no considerably larger clone is one nucleotide away.

To prepare the library, PCR was applied. DNA from cultured CD4+ T cells underwent TCR sequencing with the Oncomine TCR Beta short-read assay at the Johns Hopkins FTIC core. The QIAamp micro DNA kit was used to extract genomic DNA from the cultured CD4+ T cells. Oncomine TCR Beta libraries from cultured CD4+ T cells were pooled using unique dual indexes and sequenced on an Illumina iSeq 100. The paper's processing steps were these. Non-productive sequences were removed, and CDR3s not starting with C, not ending with F or W, or shorter than 7 amino acids were discarded. The MANAFEST web application identified antigen-specific clonotypes by comparing peptide-stimulated wells against reference wells and other culture wells. For a clone to be called positive, the clone needed an FDR below 0.05, an odds ratio above 5, and a productive frequency above 0.1% in at least two of three replicate wells. A clonotype counted as cross-reactive if it showed significant expansion both in the SARS-CoV-2 spike wells and in at least one common cold coronavirus spike condition. Using R version 3.6.1, CDR3 homology was evaluated through Levenshtein distances (stringdist) along with unrooted phylogenetic trees (ape). In TCRdb, the public reads were trimmed at Q25 with fastp and aligned with MiXCR, with productive beta chains retained. When rows share a CDR3 protein, they turn into one entry using the most common DNA and genes. The V and J calls follow TCRdb's processing rather than the paper's. The sample contains some 25,000 distinct CDR3 sequences, 30% of them found a single time. Roughly 3.2% of the sample belongs to the ten largest clones.

The source of this sequence is a human donor who had recovered from COVID-19. Sequences were derived from CD4+ T cells from blood, cultured in vitro, sampled about 7 months after SARS-CoV-2 vaccination.

This receptor carries the CDR3 CASSQDTGRDSPLHF. Here is the DNA: TGCGCCAGCAGCCAAGATACAGGTAGAGATTCACCCCTCCACTTT. The receptor chain draws on TRBV4-3 and TRBJ1-6, and TRBD1 may be the D gene, going by 5 matching bases. Inclusive of the bounding cysteine and phenylalanine, the CDR3 is 15 residues long. The read is trimmed to its CDR3 DNA, 45 bases read in frame from base 1. V sheds 0 bases and J sheds 8 bases, leaving 11 bases between their ends. Sequences LGHNA (CDR1) and YSLEER (CDR2) are obtained from the germline V gene.